The present T cell receptor beta chain was sequenced within a study of PD-L1 blockade in urothelial cancer. At the level of the study: Atezolizumab, begun by patients at some point between 2013 and 2014, was given at 1,200 mg intravenously every 3 weeks. Males with bladder-origin urothelial cancer constituted about 85% of the 29 patients.

Specified time point: pretreatment peripheral blood. The study collected 1 to 8 samples per patient, pretreatment and on-treatment. Germline V CDR1 and CDR2: MNHNS, SASEGT. The CDR3 loop spans 15 amino acids. The V and J ends lost 6 bases and 9 bases, in that order; junction bases with no gene match: 10. What went into each PCR as a spike was synthetic TCR analog templates. Clones were sequenced by immunoSEQ multiplex PCR, and TCRdb holds only the in-frame ones, with some missing. The table shows 50,000 or so clones, with approximately 84% occurring only once. The sample in question was PBMCs, obtained around atezolizumab (anti-PD-L1) treatment. The chain links TRBV6-1 to TRBJ2-1; TRBD2 matches 11 bases. This sequence was found in a man aged 45-65 years with urothelial cancer. The CDR3 is CASSSSLAGGFEQFF. The CDR3 DNA reads TGTGCCAGCAGCTCTAGTCTAGCGGGAGGTTTTGAGCAGTTCTTC.